This paragraph reports one TCR beta chain. Time point denoted: after neoadjuvant nivolumab, at surgical resection. The CDR3 sequence is 15 residues long. J lost 6 bases, V lost 6 bases, and 6 bases had no gene match. CDR1 is LGHNT, CDR2 FRNRAP, per germline. These data originate in a study of neoadjuvant anti-PD-1 for oral cavity cancer. On the study more broadly: Nivolumab at 3 mg/kg was mostly given biweekly, three to four doses, pre-surgery.

The repertoire was sequenced with immunoSEQ multiplex PCR; TCRdb's copy has only in-frame clones and lacks some. The sample holds fewer than 90,000 clones, about 85% seen once. The chain links TRBV12-5 to TRBJ2-1; TRBD2 aligns across 12 bases. Sequencing was performed on PBMCs, taken after nivolumab (anti-PD-1) treatment. This TCR came from a person between 40 and 79 years old with oral cavity squamous cell carcinoma. This CDR3 reads CASGPGLAGINEQFF. The CDR3 nucleotides read TGTGCTAGTGGCCCCGGACTAGCGGGGATCAATGAGCAGTTCTTC.